This T cell receptor beta chain was sequenced in a study of blood T cell repertoires in COVID-19. Generated by immunoSEQ multiplex PCR, the TCRdb table keeps only in-frame clones and is missing some. Of 170,000 or so clones detected, approximately 78% appear once; the ten largest clones hold 15% to 20%. The CDR3 runs to 16 residues. CDR1 is MNHEY and CDR2 is SMNVEV in the germline V gene (reference sequence). The V gene lost 4 bases and the J gene lost 0 bases, with 16 bases spanning the gap. This TCR derives from a woman aged 45-60 years who had recovered from COVID-19. The source material was PBMCs or T cells enriched from blood (not recorded which). The V gene is TRBV27, the J gene TRBJ2-7, with D hard to call. The CDR3 is CASSSSWRQVSYEQYF. The CDR3 DNA follows: TGTGCCAGCAGTTCGTCCTGGCGCCAGGTCTCCTACGAGCAGTACTTC.